The TCR beta chain under discussion was sequenced for a study of T cell changes during pregnancy in multiple sclerosis. The method was immunoSEQ multiplex PCR; TCRdb's version includes in-frame clones alone and lacks a portion of them. The table shows fewer than 20,000 clones, with roughly 84% occurring only once. V dropped 0 bases and J dropped 3; count of bases not matched to a gene: 2. The CDR3 loop spans 15 amino acids. Germline assignment: CDR1 SEHNR and CDR2 FQNEAQ (reference sequence). The source of this sequence is a female donor with multiple sclerosis, enrolled in a pregnancy study. This sequence joins TRBV7-9 and TRBJ1-2, with 9 bases lining up with TRBD1. The source was CD8+ T cells from peripheral blood mononuclear cells, collected after pregnancy. DNA of the CDR3: TGTGCCAGCAGCTTAGCCCGGGACAGGGACTATGGCTACACCTTC. Translation gives CASSLARDRDYGYTF.